The sequence of this T cell receptor beta chain was determined in a study of blood T cell repertoires in COVID-19. Study information: Acute and convalescent COVID-19 samples came from the United States, Italy and Spain. Sources were T cells, B-cell-depleted T cells, or PBMCs; the material itself was cDNA or gDNA.

The CDR3 covers 14 residues. The V and J ends lost 4 bases and 2 bases respectively, with 8 bases between them. CDR1 LGHDT and CDR2 YNNKEL come from the germline V gene (reference sequence). Per the authors' pipeline: The assay estimated nucleated cells by amplifying reference gene primers. Generated by immunoSEQ multiplex PCR, the TCRdb table keeps only in-frame clones and is missing some. That table is the source of V, J and clone size, and D and trimming were worked out from the DNA. The sample carries roughly 150,000 clones, around 83% recorded once. The sequence came from a man in his 70s who had recovered from COVID-19. Material for sequencing was peripheral blood. The J gene is TRBJ2-2, the V gene TRBV3-1 (or the pseudogene TRBV3-2); D is uncertain. DNA of the CDR3: TGTGCCAGCAGCCTTCAGTTTAACACCGGGGAGCTGTTTTTT. Translated: CASSLQFNTGELFF.